Listed below are T cell receptor beta chains from one sample, sequenced in a study of blood T cell repertoires in COVID-19. Data came from immunoSEQ multiplex PCR; TCRdb stores just in-frame clones and leaves some out. In the table there are hundreds of thousands of clones, roughly nine tenths of which are singletons. What was sequenced was peripheral blood. All receptors derive from a man aged 18 to 29 with COVID-19, enrolled during active disease. CDR3s include the opening cysteine and the closing phenylalanine or tryptophan. D genes are given only for firm matches. Clone size appears in some rows only: once, few, many, or a class for an expanded clone.

TRBD2 . TRBJ2-3 TRBV5-4 TGTGCCAGCAGCATCCCCGGGACTAGCAGCACAGATACGCAGTATTTT CASSIPGTSSTDTQYF
TRBD2 . TRBJ2-1 TRBV6-5 TGTGCCACGCGGGAGGGCCAGGAGCAGTGGCAGTTCTTC CATREGQEQWQFF
. . TRBJ1-1 TRBV5-8 TGTGCCAGCAGCACCGGACAGAACACTGAAGCTTTCTTT CASSTGQNTEAFF
. few TRBJ2-1 TRBV5-4 TGTGCCAGCAGCGGGGGCCGTGAGCAGTTCTTC CASSGGREQFF
. . TRBJ2-5 TRBV6-1 TGTGCCAGCAGTGAACCTGGAGAACAAGAGACCCAGTACTTC CASSEPGEQETQYF
. . TRBJ2-5 TRBV11-3 TGTGCCAGCAGCTTATTAAATCAAGAGACCCAGTACTTC CASSLLNQETQYF
. . TRBJ1-5 TRBV2 TGTGCCAGCAGTGAAAAGGGGGGGTACGGCAATCAGCCCCAGCATTTT CASSEKGGYGNQPQHF
TRBD1 . TRBJ2-7 TRBV12-5 TGTGCTAGTGGTTTGGGGGACAGCTTCTACGAGCAGTACTTC CASGLGDSFYEQYF
TRBD2 . TRBJ2-1 TRBV5-1 TGCGCCAGCAGCCGGGAGGCAGGGCGTCGTAATGAGCAGTTCTTC CASSREAGRRNEQFF
. few TRBJ2-3 TRBV6-5 TGTGCCAGCAGTTACTCGATGTATGGGGCCCCAGATACGCAGTATTTT CASSYSMYGAPDTQYF
TRBD1 . TRBJ2-5 TRBV7-9 TGTGCCAGCACCCTTCGTGCAGGGGGCAGAGAGACCCAGTACTTC CASTLRAGGRETQYF
TRBD1 . TRBJ2-1 TRBV6-4 TGTGCCAGCAGTGAAGGGACAGTATATGACAATGAGCAGTTCTTC CASSEGTVYDNEQFF
. . TRBJ1-2 TRBV13 TGTGCCAGCAGCCATGAACGGAGGTTCTATGGCTACACCTTC CASSHERRFYGYTF
TRBD1 . TRBJ1-2 TRBV4-1 TGCGCCAGCAGCCGAGAGAGGACAGGGGTTGGTAATGGCTACACCTTC CASSRERTGVGNGYTF
. . TRBJ2-1 TRBV5-5 TGTGCCAGCAGCTTGGTCCAGTACAATGAGCAGTTCTTC CASSLVQYNEQFF
. . TRBJ1-4 TRBV2 TGTGCCAGCGCTATACCGACAGGAAGAAATGAAAAACTGTTTTTT CASAIPTGRNEKLFF
. . TRBJ2-5 TRBV4-2 TGTGCCAGCAGCCATCAAGTCAGTGAAGAGACCCAGTACTTC CASSHQVSEETQYF
TRBD2 once TRBJ2-3 TRBV5-1 TGCGCCAGCAGCCGGGGGGCTAGCGGGAGCACAGATACGCAGTATTTT CASSRGASGSTDTQYF
. few TRBJ2-3 TRBV30 TGTGCCTGGACCCCCGCGGATACGCAGTATTTT CAWTPADTQYF
TRBD1 . TRBJ2-6 TRBV5-4 TGTGCCAGCAGCGACATGGGGACAGTATACTACACCGGGGCCAACGTCCTGACTTTC CASSDMGTVYYTGANVLTF
TRBD1 . TRBJ2-2 TRBV7-9 TGTGCCAGCAGCGACCGGACAGGACGATCGAACACCGGGGAGCTGTTTTTT CASSDRTGRSNTGELFF
. . TRBJ2-7 TRBV7-9 TGTGCCAGCAGCTTAGCTTGGGCGTTCAGCGAGCAGTACTTC CASSLAWAFSEQYF
TRBD1 . TRBJ2-1 TRBV30 TGTGCCTGGAGTGTGAATCCTTGGACAGGGACCTCTGATGAGCAGTTCTTC CAWSVNPWTGTSDEQFF
. few TRBJ1-6 TRBV2 TGTGCCAGCAGGCCAGATTGGGGGGATTCACCCCTCCACTTT CASRPDWGDSPLHF
. . TRBJ2-1 TRBV25-1 TGTGCCAGCAGTGAATATGGGGAGCGAGACAATGAGCAGTTCTTC CASSEYGERDNEQFF
. . TRBJ1-6 TRBV30 TGTGCCTGGAGGGGGGGGGCAGTAAATTCACCCCTCCACTTT CAWRGGAVNSPLHF
TRBD1 . TRBJ2-7 TRBV13 TGTGCCAGCAGCTGGGGACAGAACGAGCAGTACTTC CASSWGQNEQYF
TRBD1 . TRBJ2-7 TRBV5-5 TGTGCCAGCAGCTTGGGGCCGGGACAGCATTACGAGCAGTACTTC CASSLGPGQHYEQYF
. . TRBJ1-4 TRBV7-9 TGTGCCAGCAGCTTAGGTCCGAGAACTAATGAAAAACTGTTTTTT CASSLGPRTNEKLFF
TRBD2 . TRBJ2-7 TRBV18 TGTGCCAGCTCACCACGACTAGCTTTAATGGACGAGCAGTACTTC CASSPRLALMDEQYF
. . TRBJ2-6 TRBV29-1 TGCAGCGTTGGAGGCCACTCTGGGGCCAACGTCCTGACTTTC CSVGGHSGANVLTF
. . TRBJ1-5 TRBV3-1/TRBV3-2 TGTGCCAGCAGCCAAGCTTTGAGCCATCAGCCCCAGCATTTT CASSQALSHQPQHF
. . TRBJ1-1 TRBV12-3/TRBV12-4 TGTGCCAGCAGTTTGGTAGGGGCTATCGAAACTTTCTTT CASSLVGAIETFF
. . TRBJ2-5 TRBV4-2 TGTGCCAGCAGTCCAAGGACAAACAGCCAAGAGACCCAGTACTTC CASSPRTNSQETQYF
TRBD1 . TRBJ1-1 TRBV29-1 TGCAGCGCCCGGGACAGGGGGCGGGACACTGAAGCTTTCTTT CSARDRGRDTEAFF
. . TRBJ1-2 TRBV6-5 TGTGCCAGCAGTTACCGGGACACCTATGGCTACACCTTC CASSYRDTYGYTF